A selection of T cell receptor beta chains follows, all from one sample in a study of CD8 T cells in ankylosing spondylitis. TCRdb independently ran MiXCR on the 5' RACE reads; one entry per CDR3 protein. This table has around 490,000 distinct CDR3 sequences, roughly 5% appearing once. Sequencing was carried out using blood, either unsorted or a sorted T cell fraction (not recorded which). The receptors originated from a male donor with ankylosing spondylitis. The CDR3 runs from the conserved cysteine through the conserved F or W. The D gene is left open where the match is weak. The listing skips clone size in some rows; elsewhere it reads once, few, many or a size class.

D gene	V gene	J gene	clone size	CDR3 DNA	CDR3 protein
NA	TRBV7-2	TRBJ2-7	NA	TGTGCCAGCAGCTTAAAACGGCCCGGCTACGAGCAGTACTTC	CASSLKRPGYEQYF
NA	TRBV5-1	TRBJ1-2	many	TGCGCCAGCAGCTTCGAAGGGCTTTATGGCTACACCTTC	CASSFEGLYGYTF
NA	TRBV11-2	TRBJ2-4	many	TGTGCCAGCAGCTTCGATTCCTTTGCGAGCGCCAAAAACATTCAGTACTTC	CASSFDSFASAKNIQYF
NA	TRBV20-1	TRBJ1-5	many	TGCAGTGCTGGGGTTACAGAGAATCAGCCCCAGCATTTT	CSAGVTENQPQHF
NA	TRBV6-1	TRBJ1-1	NA	TGTGCCAGCAGTGCCTCAGGGCCGAACACTGAAGCTTTCTTT	CASSASGPNTEAFF
TRBD1	TRBV20-1	TRBJ1-4	many	TGCAGTGCTAAGGGACAGGGGGGAGAAAAACTGTTTTTT	CSAKGQGGEKLFF
TRBD2	TRBV5-1	TRBJ2-5	many	TGCGCCAGCAGCTTGGAGACTAGCGGTGACTACACTCAAGAGACCCAGTACTTC	CASSLETSGDYTQETQYF
NA	TRBV20-1	TRBJ2-7	many	TGCAGTGCTACCCATGGCGGGGTTTGGTACTTC	CSATHGGVWYF
TRBD1	TRBV6-5	TRBJ1-4	few	TGTGCCAGCAGTTACTTGACGGGGACAGGGAATGAAAAACTGTTTTTT	CASSYLTGTGNEKLFF
NA	TRBV20-1	TRBJ1-5	few	TGCAGTGCCAACATGGGACCCAGCAATCAGCCCCAGCATTTT	CSANMGPSNQPQHF
NA	TRBV2	TRBJ1-1	many	TGTGCCAGCAGTGAAGATAGCAGCTACACTGAAGCTTTCTTT	CASSEDSSYTEAFF
NA	TRBV20-1	TRBJ1-1	many	TGCAGTGCTAGAGTGGGGGAAGCTTTCTTT	CSARVGEAFF
NA	TRBV7-9	TRBJ2-1	few	TGTGCCAGCAGCGGTCCGGGACTCAATAATGAGCAGTTCTTC	CASSGPGLNNEQFF
NA	TRBV27	TRBJ1-4	NA	TGTGCCAGCAGTTCCTCGTATACAACTAATGAAAAACTGTTTTTT	CASSSSYTTNEKLFF
NA	TRBV9	TRBJ2-2	many	TGTGCCAGCAGCGCCAGGGGAGCGCTCACCGGGGAGCTGTTTTTT	CASSARGALTGELFF
NA	TRBV5-1	TRBJ1-1	many	TGCGCCAGCAGCCGGGAGCCCCAAAACACTGAAGCTTTCTTT	CASSREPQNTEAFF
TRBD1	TRBV28	TRBJ1-5	many	TGTGCCAGCAGTCTAGTTACAGGGGGCCTCGATCAGCCCCAGCATTTT	CASSLVTGGLDQPQHF
TRBD2	TRBV13	TRBJ2-1	few	TGTGCCAGCAGCTTATGGGGGGGTTCCTACAATGAGCAGTTCTTC	CASSLWGGSYNEQFF
NA	TRBV12-5	TRBJ2-1	few	TGTGCTAGTGGTCACAACCTAGGGAATGAGCAGTTCTTC	CASGHNLGNEQFF
TRBD2	TRBV20-1	TRBJ2-1	many	TGCAGTGCTAGGGTGGCGACTAGCGGGAGGAATGAGCAGTTCTTC	CSARVATSGRNEQFF
NA	TRBV12-3/TRBV12-4	TRBJ1-6	many	TGTGCCAGCAATAAACAGGGTTCGTTGTCACCCCTCCACTTT	CASNKQGSLSPLHF
NA	TRBV7-6	TRBJ2-3	many	TGTGCCAGCAGCCCTTACACAGATACGCAGTATTTT	CASSPYTDTQYF
NA	TRBV10-3	TRBJ1-5	many	TGTGCCACCGGACAGCCAAATCAGCCCCAGCATTTT	CATGQPNQPQHF
NA	TRBV6-2/TRBV6-3	TRBJ2-1	NA	TGTGCCAGCAGTTCCCCCTATAGGGCGCGTTTCGATGAGCAGTTCTTC	CASSSPYRARFDEQFF
NA	TRBV12-2	TRBJ2-7	NA	TGTGCAAGTCGCTTAACAGGACGGGGTGGGCAGGGAGAGGCGGACGAGCAGTACTTC	CASRLTGRGGQGEADEQYF
NA	TRBV20-1	TRBJ2-7	many	TGCAGTGCTAGATCCTTTTCCGGGAGTGGTTCCGAGCAGTACTTC	CSARSFSGSGSEQYF
TRBD2	TRBV28	TRBJ2-5	many	TGTGCCAGCAGTCACGGACTAGCGGGGCAAGAGACCCAGTACTTC	CASSHGLAGQETQYF
TRBD1	TRBV15	TRBJ2-1	NA	TGTGCCACCAGCAGCCTCAACAACAGGGGGAACTCCTACAATGAGCAGTTCTTC	CATSSLNNRGNSYNEQFF
TRBD2	TRBV5-1	TRBJ2-1	many	TGCGCCAGCAGCTGGACTGGACTAGCGGGCGTCTACAATGAGCAGTTCTTC	CASSWTGLAGVYNEQFF
NA	TRBV3-1	TRBJ1-1	NA	TGTGCCAGCAGCTCCACCATACAGGGAAAAGCTTTCTTT	CASSSTIQGKAFF
NA	TRBV7-9	TRBJ2-3	many	TGTGCCAGCAGCTTATATCGCACAGCCAATCCCACAGATACGCAGTATTTT	CASSLYRTANPTDTQYF
NA	TRBV20-1	TRBJ2-1	many	TGCAGTGCTAGGAACCCTCAGTTCTTC	CSARNPQFF
NA	TRBV6-5	TRBJ2-7	few	TGTGCCAGCAGTTATGCCGGGACCTCCTACGAGCAGTACTTC	CASSYAGTSYEQYF
TRBD2	TRBV7-2	TRBJ2-7	many	TGTGCCAGCAGCTTAGAAGCGGGGGTGTACGAGCAGTACTTC	CASSLEAGVYEQYF
TRBD1	TRBV6-5	TRBJ2-7	NA	TGTGCCAGCAGTCCCCTACAGGGGGCTAGGTACGAGCAGTACTTC	CASSPLQGARYEQYF
NA	TRBV7-2	TRBJ2-7	NA	TGTGCCAGCAGCTTACAGGGCCAGGGGAACGAGCAGTACTTC	CASSLQGQGNEQYF
NA	TRBV10-3	TRBJ2-7	many	TGTGCCATCAGTGACCCGAATCCCATCTTGAGAGAAGCCTACGAGCAGTACTTC	CAISDPNPILREAYEQYF
TRBD1	TRBV7-2	TRBJ2-2	few	TGTGCCAGCAAATACAGGGGGCCGGGAACCGGGGAGCTGTTTTTT	CASKYRGPGTGELFF
TRBD1	TRBV20-1	TRBJ1-4	few	TGCAGTGCTAGAGATACAGGGGCGGGTGAAAAACTGTTTTTT	CSARDTGAGEKLFF
TRBD2	TRBV20-1	TRBJ2-1	NA	TGCAGTGCTAGAGGCGCTAGCGGTTCCTACAATGAGCAGTTCTTC	CSARGASGSYNEQFF
NA	TRBV10-3	TRBJ1-5	many	TGTGCCGCGGGGGGACAGCCCCAGCATTTT	CAAGGQPQHF
NA	TRBV5-6	TRBJ2-7	many	TGTGCCAGCAGCATCGGTTGGGGGCCCCCCTACGAGCAGTACTTC	CASSIGWGPPYEQYF
TRBD1	TRBV7-2	TRBJ1-2	many	TGTGCCAGCAGCTTGGGGACAGGGACCTATGGCTACACCTTC	CASSLGTGTYGYTF
NA	TRBV30	TRBJ1-2	few	TGTGCCTGGAGCGCGACGTACGACTATGGCTACACCTTC	CAWSATYDYGYTF
TRBD1	TRBV7-2	TRBJ1-5	many	TGTGCCAGCAGCTTAGGACAGGGGTATCAGCCCCAGCATTTT	CASSLGQGYQPQHF
NA	TRBV12-3/TRBV12-4	TRBJ1-5	many	TGTGCCAGCAGTAAGCCAAATAGCAATCAGCCCCAGCATTTT	CASSKPNSNQPQHF
NA	TRBV20-1	TRBJ1-2	many	TGCAGTGCTCAAGCAGACCTAGACTATGGCTACACCTTC	CSAQADLDYGYTF
NA	TRBV5-1	TRBJ2-5	NA	TGCGCCAGCAGCTTACAGGCCACCCAAGAGACCCAGTACTTC	CASSLQATQETQYF
NA	TRBV7-9	TRBJ2-3	few	TGTGCCAGCAGCTTTGGCAATGGGATAGGGGATACGCAGTATTTT	CASSFGNGIGDTQYF
NA	TRBV30	TRBJ1-1	NA	TGTGCCTGGAGGACCCCTACTGAAGCTTTCTTT	CAWRTPTEAFF
NA	TRBV5-1	TRBJ2-1	NA	TGCGCCAGCAGCCCTGGGGGGACGGGTGAGCAGTTCTTC	CASSPGGTGEQFF
NA	TRBV9	TRBJ2-1	many	TGTGCCAGCAGCGTAGACAGGCCTGGTGAGCAGTTCTTC	CASSVDRPGEQFF
NA	TRBV6-1	TRBJ2-5	many	TGTGCCAGCAGTCGGGTCCCGCAAGAGACCCAGTACTTC	CASSRVPQETQYF
TRBD1	TRBV9	TRBJ1-2	many	TGTGCCAGCAGCGCCGGGACAGCCGGTGGCTACACCTTC	CASSAGTAGGYTF
TRBD2	TRBV29-1	TRBJ2-1	many	TGCAGCGTTGGGACTAGCGGGGGCCTTACTGGTGAGCAGTTCTTC	CSVGTSGGLTGEQFF
NA	TRBV5-4	TRBJ2-5	few	TGTGCCAGCAGCCCACCAGGGTTAGGAGAGACCCAGTACTTC	CASSPPGLGETQYF
NA	TRBV20-1	TRBJ2-5	many	TGCAGGGCCGGGGAGTTTTTAGGGACCCAGTACTTC	CRAGEFLGTQYF